The clone carrying this T cell receptor (beta chain) was observed a handful of times. The entry originates in a study of cytomegalovirus exposure and HLA in healthy donors. Looked up from germline, CDR1 is SGHNT and CDR2 is YYREEE (reference sequence). V was shortened by 0 bases and J by 7 bases, with 11 bases between the two germline ends. The CDR3 has 13 amino acids. Here immunoSEQ multiplex PCR was the method, and the copy in TCRdb shows in-frame clones only, minus some. The sample lists some 170,000 clones, around nine tenths occurring once. The chain joins TRBV5-4 to TRBJ2-7, with a weak D call TRBD1 (6 bases). The material sequenced was PBMCs. The receptor was derived from a man aged 18 to 35 in good health and CMV-seropositive. In DNA form, the CDR3 reads TGTGCCAGCAGCTTGGGACAGGCTGGGGAGCAGTACTTC. It encodes CASSLGQAGEQYF.